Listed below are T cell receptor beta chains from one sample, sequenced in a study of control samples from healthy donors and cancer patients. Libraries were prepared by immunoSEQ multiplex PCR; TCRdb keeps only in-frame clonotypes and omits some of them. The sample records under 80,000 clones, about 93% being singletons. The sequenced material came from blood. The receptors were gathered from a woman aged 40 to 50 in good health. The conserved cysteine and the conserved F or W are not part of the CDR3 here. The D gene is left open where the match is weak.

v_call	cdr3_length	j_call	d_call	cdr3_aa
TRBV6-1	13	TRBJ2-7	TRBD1	ASSEGETGGIEQY
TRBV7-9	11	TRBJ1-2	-	ASSSQGRDGYT
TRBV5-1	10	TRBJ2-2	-	ASSLQSGELF
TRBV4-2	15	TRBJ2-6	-	ASSQGEAGSGANVLT
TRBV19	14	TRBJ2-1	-	ASSIGAPPLYNEQF
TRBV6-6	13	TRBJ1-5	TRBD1	ASSYGQGASQPQH
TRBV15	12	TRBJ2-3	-	ATSRELNTDTQY
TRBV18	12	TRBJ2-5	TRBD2	ASSPGLAQETQY
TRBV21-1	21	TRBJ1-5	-	ASSSTAKRRRGQGVHSNQPQH
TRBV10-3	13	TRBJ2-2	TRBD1	AYGTGARDTGELF
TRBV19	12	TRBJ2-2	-	ASNKGANTGELF
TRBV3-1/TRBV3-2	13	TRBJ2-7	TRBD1	ASSQDLGTGYEQY
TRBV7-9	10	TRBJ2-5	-	AMKDQGETQY
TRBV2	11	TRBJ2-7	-	ASSDWNFYEQY
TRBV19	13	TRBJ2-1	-	ASSILAYSYNEQF
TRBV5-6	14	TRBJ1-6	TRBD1	ASSLNTGQAFSPLH
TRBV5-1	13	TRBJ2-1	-	ASSFIRRDYNEQF